The next 16 T cell receptor beta chains were all read from a single sample in a study of T cells in Graves' hyperthyroidism and ophthalmopathy. RNA transcripts were the template for amplifying TCR beta CDR3 regions. Initially, a first-round RT-PCR of the TCR CDR3 employed the HTBI primer set. A single record per CDR3 protein comes from TCRdb applying MiXCR to the multiplex PCR reads. Of roughly 600,000 distinct CDR3 sequences in the sample, around 15% were seen once. Source material: blood. These receptor sequences come from a woman in her forties or fifties with Graves' ophthalmopathy.

Only a few counts were recorded for this clonotype. This chain connects TRBV5-4 to TRBJ2-3, with D possibly matching TRBD2 (7 bases). Germline V CDR1 and CDR2: SGHNT, YYREEE (reference sequence). The V and J ends lost 1 base and 5 bases respectively, with 17 bases between them. CDR3 length: 16 residues. The CDR3 loop is CASSLPPGGGVDTQYF. The CDR3 bases are TGTGCCAGCAGCTTGCCTCCGGGGGGCGGGGTAGATACGCAGTATTTT.

The chain couples TRBV9 to TRBJ2-2; tentatively, D is TRBD1 (6 bases). V was shortened by 3 bases and J by 3 bases, with 18 bases between the two germline ends. The germline V gene encodes CDR1 SGDLS and CDR2 YYNGEE. The CDR3 spans 17 residues. CDR3 region: CASSAPGQTGDTGELFF. CDR3 coding DNA: TGTGCCAGCAGCGCCCCGGGACAAACTGGGGACACCGGGGAGCTGTTTTTT.

Ten or more counts support this clonotype. This sequence joins TRBV4-3 and TRBJ2-7; 11 nucleotides agree with TRBD2. Germline V gene sequence: CDR1 LGHNA, CDR2 YSLEER. V lost 0 bases and J lost 1; bases outside the gene matches: 11. The CDR3 length is 19 residues. The CDR3 loop is CASSQESRVAGGPSYEQYF. In DNA, the CDR3 is TGCGCCAGCAGCCAAGAGTCTAGAGTAGCGGGAGGGCCGTCCTACGAGCAGTACTTC.

This clonotype was seen many times. The chain links TRBV6-1 to TRBJ2-1; no clear D. CDR3 length: 13 amino acids. V gave up 8 bases and J gave up 3 bases, with 11 bases separating them. In germline, CDR1 is MNHNS, CDR2 SASEGT. CDR3 bases: TGTGCCAGCGGGAAAACGGGCTACAATGAGCAGTTCTTC. Amino acid sequence: CASGKTGYNEQFF.

This clonotype has at least ten counts. The genes are TRBV10-3 and TRBJ2-1; TRBD2 agrees at 12 bases. J lost 9 bases, V lost 6 bases, and 18 bases had no gene match. This CDR3 comprises 18 residues. The germline gives CDR1 ENHRY, CDR2 SYGVKD. The CDR3 sequence: CAISNPPETSGRNAEQFF. CDR3 nucleotide sequence: TGTGCCATCAGCAACCCACCGGAGACTAGCGGGAGAAATGCTGAGCAGTTCTTC.

This clonotype occurred a few times. The rearrangement uses TRBV6-8 and TRBJ2-5; no firm D call. V was trimmed by 2 bases and J by 3 bases, leaving 19 bases between them. From germline, CDR1 is MNHGY and CDR2 SAAAGT. This CDR3 comprises 17 residues. CDR3 loop: CASSYAVGQELKETQYF. The DNA for the CDR3 is TGTGCCAGCAGTTACGCGGTAGGGCAGGAACTAAAAGAGACCCAGTACTTC.

This clonotype was detected many times. This chain links TRBV29-1 with TRBJ2-5; D possibly corresponds to TRBD2 (5 bases). The CDR3 sequence is 14 residues long. Per the germline V gene, CDR1 is SQVTM and CDR2 is ANQGSEA. The V end lost 3 bases, the J end lost 7 bases, and 18 bases lay between the germline ends. CDR3 in DNA: TGCAGCGTTGAGAATAGTAGCGCCCCGAGGACCCAGTACTTC. This encodes CSVENSSAPRTQYF. Combining the CDR3 with reference TRBV29-1 and TRBJ2-5 gives the whole variable domain SAVISQKPSRDICQRGTSLTIQCQVDSQVTMMFWYRQQPGQSLTLIATANQGSEATYESGFVIDKFPISRPNLTFSTLTVSNMSPEDSSIYLCSVENSSAPRTQYFGPGTRLLVL.

J is TRBJ2-1 and V is TRBV12-5, with a weak D call TRBD1 (6 bases). The CDR3 extends over 15 amino acids. Germline V gene lookup returns CDR1 LGHNT and CDR2 FRNRAP. V was shortened by 6 bases and J by 9 bases, with 21 bases between the two germline ends. The CDR3 loop is CASGPISGAGSEQFF. The CDR3 DNA reads as TGTGCTAGTGGCCCCATCTCAGGGGCGGGCAGTGAGCAGTTCTTC. Variable domain in full (rest from reference TRBV12-5 and TRBJ2-1): DARVTQTPRHKVTEMGQEVTMRCQPILGHNTVFWYRQTMMQGLELLAYFRNRAPLDDSGMPKDRFSAEMPDATLATLKIQPSEPRDSAVYFCASGPISGAGSEQFFGPGTRLTVL.

The table lists this clonotype with a few counts. The rearrangement joins TRBV6-1 to TRBJ1-5; 7 positions match TRBD1. V shed 6 bases and J 3 bases; nucleotides not matched to a gene: 5. CDR1 MNHNS and CDR2 SASEGT come from the germline V gene. The CDR3 is 14 residues long. DNA for the CDR3: TGTGCCAGCAGACAGGGGTCGGACAATCAGCCCCAGCATTTT. It translates to CASRQGSDNQPQHF.

In this sample, this clonotype turned up many times. V usage is TRBV7-9 and J usage is TRBJ2-7; possibly TRBD1 or TRBD2 for D (6 bases each). Per germline, CDR1 SEHNR and CDR2 FQNEAQ (reference sequence). V was clipped by 2 bases and J by 4 bases, with 18 bases between them. The CDR3 spans 16 residues. The CDR3 spells CASSLIRGGGQYEQYF. The DNA of the CDR3 is TGTGCCAGCAGCTTAATTCGTGGAGGGGGACAATACGAGCAGTACTTC.

The chain links TRBV18 to TRBJ2-1; D possibly corresponds to TRBD2 (5 bases). The CDR3 spans 18 residues. V shed 0 bases and J shed 0 bases, with 15 bases lying between them. The germline V gene encodes CDR1 KGHSH and CDR2 LQKENI. CDR3 sequence: CASSPPPSGRSSYNEQFF. CDR3 DNA: TGTGCCAGCTCACCACCACCCAGCGGAAGATCCTCCTACAATGAGCAGTTCTTC.

This clonotype was observed at least ten times. This sequence joins TRBV20-1 and TRBJ2-1; the match to TRBD2 covers 8 bases. CDR1 is DFQATT and CDR2 is SNEGSKA in the germline V gene (reference sequence). The CDR3 has 15 residues. Trimming took 3 bases from V and 0 from J; bases not matched to a gene: 4. Here the CDR3 DNA reads TGCAGTGCTAGGGTACGGGAGGGCTCCTACAATGAGCAGTTCTTC. Its protein is CSARVREGSYNEQFF.

The chain links TRBV19 to TRBJ2-4, with 7 nucleotides matching TRBD1. With 3 bases clipped from V and 3 bases from J, the junction kept 8 bases outside the gene matches. Germline loops: CDR1 LNHDA, CDR2 SQIVND (reference sequence). CDR3 length: 16 amino acids. This CDR3 reads CASSMLGGNDKNIQYF. CDR3 DNA: TGTGCCAGTAGTATGCTAGGGGGCAATGACAAAAACATTCAGTACTTC. The whole variable domain, filled in from reference TRBV19 and TRBJ2-4, reads DGGITQSPKYLFRKEGQNVTLSCEQNLNHDAMYWYRQDPGQGLRLIYYSQIVNDFQKGDIAEGYSVSREKKESFPLTVTSAQKNPTAFYLCASSMLGGNDKNIQYFGAGTRLSVL.

This clonotype showed up many times. The chain carries TRBV7-8 and TRBJ2-1; D not resolved. Trimming took 1 base from V and 4 from J, leaving 8 bases between them. Per the germline V gene, CDR1 is SGHVS and CDR2 is FQNEAQ. The CDR3 is 14 residues long. CDR3 nucleotides: TGTGCCAGCAGCTTAGATCGCAGTTACAATGAGCAGTTCTTC. Its protein product is CASSLDRSYNEQFF.

J is TRBJ2-3 and V is TRBV11-3, with a tentative D call TRBD2 (5 bases). This CDR3 region has 14 residues. The germline CDR1 and CDR2 sequences are SGHNT and YENEEA. V was trimmed by 4 bases and J by 5 bases, leaving 13 bases between them. CDR3 nucleotide sequence: TGTGCCAGCAGCTCTAGCTTCTGGGAAGATACGCAGTATTTT. It encodes CASSSSFWEDTQYF.

This rearrangement joins TRBV7-9 to TRBJ2-5; 12 nucleotides align to TRBD2. The germline CDR1 and CDR2 sequences are SEHNR and FQNEAQ (reference sequence). The V gene end was trimmed by 5 bases and the J gene end by 5 bases; junction bases not matched to a gene: 18. The CDR3 is 19 amino acids. CDR3 coding DNA: TGTGCCAGCAGCACTCCGTGGGCGACTAGCGGGAGAGGGTGGGAGACCCAGTACTTC. Encoded protein: CASSTPWATSGRGWETQYF.